This entry features one TCR beta chain sequence. The CDR3 loop spans 12 amino acids. Germline V gene data show CDR1 as DFQATT and CDR2 as SNEGSKA (reference sequence). V lost 3 bases and J 11 bases, leaving 16 bases between the germline ends. As handled by the study authors: For nucleated cells, counts were estimated from reference gene primer amplification. The method was immunoSEQ multiplex PCR; TCRdb's version includes in-frame clones alone and lacks a portion of them. V, J and clone size reflect that table, while D and trimming were determined from the DNA. In the table there are more than 80,000 clones, 84% of which are singletons. The sample originates from a study of blood T cell repertoires in COVID-19. Study background: Spain, Italy and the United States supplied samples that represented acute and convalescent COVID-19.

Material: peripheral blood. The origin of this receptor is a woman aged 55-70 years with acute or convalescent COVID-19. This chain joins TRBV20-1 and TRBJ1-1, with D possibly TRBD1 on 5 matching bases. CDR3 sequence reads: CSASHGGLTAFF. CDR3 DNA sequence: TGCAGTGCTAGTCACGGGGGACTTACGGCTTTCTTT.